This is a list of T cell receptor beta chains from one sample in a study of T-cell memory formation after mild COVID-19. TCRdb independently ran MiXCR on the 5' RACE reads; one entry per CDR3 protein. The repertoire holds about 90,000 distinct CDR3 sequences, with around 15% as singletons. Sequenced input: PBMCs or a T cell subset sorted from them (not recorded which). These receptors all stem from a young man who had mild COVID-19 (a few samples of this study predate the infection). Cell type and time point are not known. Each CDR3 is given with its conserved first and last residue. The D gene is left open where the match is weak. The size field is filled for only some rows; it gives once, few, many or a size class.

>TRBJ2-1|TRBV30|few|TRBD2
CAWTGTNYEQFF
TGTGCCTGGACAGGGACTAACTATGAGCAGTTCTTC
>TRBJ2-2|TRBV7-7|few|TRBD2
CASSLWLAGGTGELFF
TGTGCCAGCAGCTTATGGCTAGCGGGTGGCACCGGGGAGCTGTTTTTT
>TRBJ1-5|TRBV28|few|NA
CASRAGGRNNQPQHF
TGTGCCAGCAGGGCCGGCGGGCGGAACAATCAGCCCCAGCATTTT
>TRBJ2-1|TRBV29-1|few|NA
CSSGGRWYNEQFF
TGCAGCTCGGGGGGCCGATGGTACAATGAGCAGTTCTTC
>TRBJ2-2|TRBV13|few|NA
CASSTRGQIRTGELFF
TGTGCCAGCAGCACCCGGGGCCAGATTAGGACCGGGGAGCTGTTTTTT
>TRBJ1-4|TRBV7-9|few|NA
CASSLGGQSNEKLFF
TGTGCCAGCAGCTTAGGGGGACAAAGCAATGAAAAACTGTTTTTT
>TRBJ2-3|TRBV6-2/TRBV6-3|few|TRBD1
CASSLTLDRGADTQYF
TGTGCCAGCAGCCTAACCCTGGACAGGGGGGCAGATACGCAGTATTTT
>TRBJ2-5|TRBV6-5|NA|NA
CASSYWGWSETQYF
TGTGCCAGCAGTTACTGGGGTTGGAGCGAGACCCAGTACTTC
>TRBJ2-5|TRBV4-3|few|NA
CASSQELPLQGETQYF
TGCGCCAGCAGCCAAGAGCTACCGCTCCAAGGGGAGACCCAGTACTTC
>TRBJ2-7|TRBV10-2|few|NA
CASSGGTLYEQYF
TGCGCCAGCAGTGGAGGGACACTCTACGAGCAGTACTTC
>TRBJ1-1|TRBV9|few|NA
CASSSDDGNTEAFF
TGTGCCAGCAGCTCCGATGACGGAAACACTGAAGCTTTCTTT
>TRBJ2-7|TRBV20-1|few|TRBD2
CSARDLAGGYEQYF
TGCAGTGCTAGAGATCTCGCGGGGGGCTACGAGCAGTACTTC
>TRBJ2-7|TRBV4-1|NA|TRBD2
CASSQLTSGGAINLDEQYF
TGCGCCAGCAGCCAACTAACTAGCGGGGGGGCCATCAATCTGGACGAGCAGTACTTC
>TRBJ2-7|TRBV15|NA|TRBD2
CATSGRLAGRDEQYF
TGTGCCACCAGCGGCCGACTAGCGGGGAGGGACGAGCAGTACTTC
>TRBJ1-1|TRBV2|few|NA
CASLTYQERTNTEAFF
TGTGCCAGCCTGACTTACCAGGAAAGAACGAACACTGAAGCTTTCTTT
>TRBJ1-1|TRBV19|NA|NA
CARPDSEAFF
TGTGCCAGACCGGACAGCGAAGCTTTCTTT
>TRBJ1-4|TRBV7-9|NA|NA
CASSFYAPANEKLFF
TGTGCCAGCAGCTTTTATGCGCCGGCTAATGAAAAACTGTTTTTT
>TRBJ2-1|TRBV12-5|NA|TRBD2
CASRPWGAGVQYEQFF
TGTGCTAGTCGACCATGGGGTGCGGGGGTTCAGTATGAGCAGTTCTTC
>TRBJ1-2|TRBV6-5|many|NA
CASRSTSSNYGYTF
TGTGCCAGCAGGTCGACCTCATCTAACTATGGCTACACCTTC
>TRBJ1-3|TRBV15|NA|NA
CATSRASKGNTIYF
TGTGCCACCAGCAGAGCATCAAAGGGAAACACCATATATTTT
>TRBJ2-3|TRBV9|NA|TRBD2
CASSSRDYTDTQYF
TGTGCCAGCAGCTCGAGGGACTACACAGATACGCAGTATTTT
>TRBJ2-7|TRBV6-2/TRBV6-3|few|NA
CASSYVASVADEQYF
TGTGCCAGCAGTTACGTTGCCAGCGTCGCTGACGAGCAGTACTTC
>TRBJ2-1|TRBV3-1|few|TRBD2
CASSQDTGGILRRYNEQFF
TGTGCCAGCAGCCAAGATACGGGGGGGATTTTGCGTCGCTACAATGAGCAGTTCTTC
>TRBJ2-1|TRBV24-1|many|TRBD2
CATSDLGTSNEQFF
TGTGCCACCAGTGATTTAGGGACTAGCAATGAGCAGTTCTTC
>TRBJ1-5|TRBV7-9|few|NA
CASSAGYQPQHF
TGTGCCAGCAGCGCTGGCTATCAGCCCCAGCATTTT
>TRBJ2-3|TRBV19|NA|TRBD2
CASSTFGGRVTDTQYF
TGTGCCAGTAGCACCTTCGGAGGGAGGGTGACAGATACGCAGTATTTT
>TRBJ2-2|TRBV10-3|NA|NA
CAISESWQINTGELFF
TGTGCCATCAGTGAGTCTTGGCAGATAAACACCGGGGAGCTGTTTTTT
>TRBJ2-7|TRBV27|few|NA
CASSGSTYEQYF
TGTGCCAGCAGCGGTAGTACCTACGAGCAGTACTTC
>TRBJ2-3|TRBV5-1|few|TRBD1
CASSSPDRGLDTQYF
TGCGCCAGCAGCTCTCCCGACAGGGGGCTGGATACGCAGTATTTT
>TRBJ2-3|TRBV5-1|few|TRBD2
CASSLGGLDPDTQYF
TGCGCCAGCAGCTTGGGGGGACTAGACCCAGATACGCAGTATTTT
>TRBJ2-3|TRBV29-1|NA|TRBD2
CSVEEGSGGTDTQYF
TGCAGCGTTGAAGAGGGTAGCGGGGGCACAGATACGCAGTATTTT
>TRBJ2-3|TRBV12-3/TRBV12-4|NA|NA
CASSLVETQYF
TGTGCCAGCAGTTTAGTGGAAACGCAGTATTTT
>TRBJ2-1|TRBV7-8|many|NA
CASSPRRYVEMGNEQFF
TGTGCCAGCAGCCCGAGGCGGTATGTGGAGATGGGCAATGAGCAGTTCTTC
>TRBJ2-3|TRBV9|few|TRBD1
CASSVEGGASDTQYF
TGTGCCAGCAGCGTAGAAGGGGGCGCATCTGATACGCAGTATTTT
>TRBJ1-3|TRBV4-3|NA|NA
CASSQDDKDGNTIYF
TGCGCCAGCAGCCAGGACGACAAGGATGGAAACACCATATATTTT
>TRBJ2-6|TRBV5-4|few|NA
CASSLNGANVLTF
TGTGCCAGCAGCTTAAATGGGGCCAACGTCCTGACTTTC
>TRBJ1-6|TRBV7-8|NA|NA
CASTSSVNSPLHF
TGTGCCAGCACCTCCAGTGTTAATTCACCCCTCCACTTT
>TRBJ2-2|TRBV7-8|few|NA
CASSFKTGELFF
TGTGCCAGCAGCTTCAAAACCGGGGAGCTGTTTTTT
>TRBJ2-5|TRBV6-2/TRBV6-3|NA|NA
CASSYSSETQYF
TGTGCCAGCAGTTACTCGTCGGAGACCCAGTACTTC
>TRBJ1-6|TRBV7-2|many|NA
CASSSSGEYGSPLHF
TGTGCCAGCAGCTCCTCAGGGGAGTACGGTTCACCCCTCCACTTT
>TRBJ2-5|TRBV7-6|NA|NA
CASRPGLGWEYQETQYF
TGTGCCAGCAGACCAGGGCTCGGGTGGGAGTACCAAGAGACCCAGTACTTC
>TRBJ2-2|TRBV7-9|NA|TRBD1
CASSSPRQGTGELFF
TGTGCCAGCAGCTCACCCCGACAGGGTACCGGGGAGCTGTTTTTT
>TRBJ2-2|TRBV7-6|once|TRBD2
CASSLGAGEDTGELFF
TGTGCCAGCAGCTTAGGAGCGGGGGAGGACACCGGGGAGCTGTTTTTT
>TRBJ1-3|TRBV4-1|few|NA
CASSQGTQGNTIYF
TGCGCCAGCAGCCAAGGGACACAAGGAAACACCATATATTTT
>TRBJ2-1|TRBV7-7|few|TRBD2
CASSLTSGGANEQFF
TGTGCTAGCAGCTTGACTAGCGGGGGGGCCAATGAGCAGTTCTTC
>TRBJ1-2|TRBV4-2|NA|TRBD1
CASSQEGQGNYGYTF
TGTGCCAGCAGCCAGGAAGGACAGGGTAACTATGGCTACACCTTC
>TRBJ1-1|TRBV7-9|NA|NA
CASSLRTGFTEAFF
TGTGCCAGCAGCTTGCGGACCGGATTCACTGAAGCTTTCTTT
>TRBJ2-5|TRBV15|few|NA
CATSGFTPETQYF
TGTGCCACCAGCGGATTCACCCCAGAGACCCAGTACTTC
>TRBJ2-5|TRBV20-1|NA|NA
CSARDRRAWEETQYF
TGCAGTGCTAGAGATAGGAGGGCATGGGAAGAGACCCAGTACTTC
>TRBJ2-3|TRBV4-3|many|TRBD1
CASRPTGASTDTQYF
TGCGCCAGCAGACCTACAGGGGCTAGCACAGATACGCAGTATTTT